The present T cell receptor beta chain was sequenced within a study of multiple sclerosis patients with progressive multifocal leukoencephalopathy. Points from the study as a whole: Clones expanded at PML were already present before and during natalizumab.

Regarding time point: before natalizumab initiation. The T0 samples predate the first natalizumab infusion. Germline V gene sequence: CDR1 MGHRA, CDR2 YSYEKL. This CDR3 spans 17 amino acids. Deletions cut 3 bases from V and 2 bases from J, with 16 bases between. Of note for this clone: Its antigen remains unidentified.

Spiked into each PCR were synthetic inline TR CDR3 controls of all V-J pairings. Repertoires were generated with immunoSEQ multiplex PCR, while TCRdb's copy carries only in-frame clones and drops some. The top ten hold less than 2.5% of the sample, which has under 40,000 clones, 80% to 95% seen once. The clonotype was recovered from a man aged 30 to 39 with multiple sclerosis. What was sequenced was PBMCs. The chain recombines TRBV4-1 with TRBJ1-4, with D possibly TRBD1 on 6 matching bases. The CDR3 region is CASSHGASGATNEKLFF. In DNA form, the CDR3 reads TGCGCCAGCAGCCACGGTGCGTCAGGGGCGACTAATGAAAAACTGTTTTTT.